This TCR beta chain was sequenced in a study of shared clonotypes between healthy human individuals. TCRdb's table, derived via immunoSEQ multiplex PCR, lists solely in-frame clones and lacks some. Here the sample spans just over 2,000,000 clones, approximately 95% being singletons. Germline V gene sequence: CDR1 SNHLY, CDR2 FYNNEI. The CDR3 runs 15 residues. V gave up 7 bases and J gave up 2 bases, with 14 bases separating them. Sequencing was carried out using naive CD4+ T cells sorted from blood. Regarding subset: CD45RA+ positively selected. The clonotype comes from a man aged 18-30 years in good health. The genes are TRBV2 and TRBJ1-4, with a tentative D call TRBD1 (5 bases). The CDR3 sequence is CASNVRDFTNEKLFF. Written as DNA, the CDR3 is TGTGCCAGCAATGTCCGGGACTTCACTAATGAAAAACTGTTTTTT.